This T cell receptor beta chain stems from a study of PD-1 blockade in classical Hodgkin lymphoma. Profiled with immunoSEQ multiplex PCR; TCRdb holds only in-frame clones, not every one. The data contain 40,000 to 65,000 clones, about 84% of them singletons. The CDR3 contains 14 residues. The germline V gene has CDR1 LGHNA and CDR2 YSLEER. V was shortened by 0 bases and J by 6 bases, with 11 bases between the two germline ends. Study-level results: Compared with baseline, CD4+ but not CD8+ TCR diversity had risen significantly by C4D1. A reduction in baseline TCR diversity was reportedly seen in newly diagnosed patients relative to healthy donors. Newly diagnosed patients and complete responders had comparable diversity at baseline.

Regarding this clone: Its antigen is not identified.

Following autologous stem cell transplantation, relapse occurred in every patient, and exposure to brentuximab vedotin varied. Sequencing used peripheral blood mononuclear cells (PBMCs), obtained at baseline. The chain uses TRBV4-3 and TRBJ1-1; tentative D call: TRBD1 (5 bases). The receptor's source is a human donor with classical Hodgkin lymphoma. Here the CDR3 DNA reads TGCGCCAGCAGCCAAGACAGGGAATGGCCTGAAGCTTTCTTT. It encodes CASSQDREWPEAFF.